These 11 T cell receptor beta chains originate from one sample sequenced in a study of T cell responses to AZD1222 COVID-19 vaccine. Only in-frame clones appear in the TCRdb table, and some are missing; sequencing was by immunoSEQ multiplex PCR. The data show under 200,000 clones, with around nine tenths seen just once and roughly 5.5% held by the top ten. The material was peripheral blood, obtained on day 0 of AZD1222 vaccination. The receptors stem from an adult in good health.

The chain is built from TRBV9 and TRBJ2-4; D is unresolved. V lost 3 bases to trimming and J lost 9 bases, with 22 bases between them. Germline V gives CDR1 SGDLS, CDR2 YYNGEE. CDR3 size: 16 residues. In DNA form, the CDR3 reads TGTGCCAGCAGCGCCACAACCTTCCAAAGTAGGGCCATTCAGTACTTC. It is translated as CASSATTFQSRAIQYF.

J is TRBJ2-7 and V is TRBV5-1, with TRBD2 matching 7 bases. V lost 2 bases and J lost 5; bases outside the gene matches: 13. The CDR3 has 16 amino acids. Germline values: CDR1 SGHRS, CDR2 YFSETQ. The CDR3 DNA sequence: TGCGCCAGCAGCTTCGAACGGGGCGGGGGAAGCAACGAGCAGTACTTC. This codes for CASSFERGGGSNEQYF.

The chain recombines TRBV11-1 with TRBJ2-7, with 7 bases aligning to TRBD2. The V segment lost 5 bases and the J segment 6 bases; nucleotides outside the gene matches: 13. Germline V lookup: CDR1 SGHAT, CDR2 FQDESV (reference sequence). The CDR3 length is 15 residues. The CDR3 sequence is CASSARSGTIVEQYF. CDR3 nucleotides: TGTGCCAGCAGCGCCAGATCCGGGACTATTGTCGAGCAGTACTTC.

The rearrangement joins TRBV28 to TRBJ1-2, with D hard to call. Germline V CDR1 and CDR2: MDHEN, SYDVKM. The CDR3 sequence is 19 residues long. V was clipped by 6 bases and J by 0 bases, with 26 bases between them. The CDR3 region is CASRPWATSVEVANYGYTF. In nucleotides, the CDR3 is TGTGCCAGCAGGCCTTGGGCGACTTCGGTGGAAGTAGCTAACTATGGCTACACCTTC.

CDR3 region: CASSLGHSGNTIYF. The CDR3 bases are TGTGCCAGCAGCTTGGGACACTCTGGAAACACCATATATTTT. This sequence joins TRBV5-5 and TRBJ1-3, with D unclear. Germline values: CDR1 SGHKS, CDR2 YYEKEE (reference sequence). V dropped 0 bases and J dropped 0 bases, with 4 bases sitting between them. The CDR3 has 14 residues. The variable domain in full, completed from reference TRBV5-5 and TRBJ1-3, reads DAGVTQSPTHLIKTRGQQVTLRCSPISGHKSVSWYQQVLGQGPQFIFQYYEKEERGRGNFPDRFSARQFPNYSSELNVNALLLGDSALYLCASSLGHSGNTIYFGEGSWLTVV.

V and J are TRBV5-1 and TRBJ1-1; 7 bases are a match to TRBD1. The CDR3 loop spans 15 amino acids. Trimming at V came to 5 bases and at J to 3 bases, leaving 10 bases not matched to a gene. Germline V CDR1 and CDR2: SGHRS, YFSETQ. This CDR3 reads CASRWNDRADTEAFF. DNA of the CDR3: TGCGCCAGCAGGTGGAACGACAGGGCAGACACTGAAGCTTTCTTT.

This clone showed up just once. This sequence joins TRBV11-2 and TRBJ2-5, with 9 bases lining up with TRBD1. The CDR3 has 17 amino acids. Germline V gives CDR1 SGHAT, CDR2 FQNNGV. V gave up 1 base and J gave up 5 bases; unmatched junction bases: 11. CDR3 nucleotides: TGTGCCAGCAGCTTAGGCCCACAGGGGGCTGGACGGGAGACCCAGTACTTC. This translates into CASSLGPQGAGRETQYF.

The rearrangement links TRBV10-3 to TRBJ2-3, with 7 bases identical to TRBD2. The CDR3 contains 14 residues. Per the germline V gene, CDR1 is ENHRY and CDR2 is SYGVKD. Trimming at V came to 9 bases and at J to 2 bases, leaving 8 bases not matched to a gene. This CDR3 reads CAIRTSPNTDTQYF. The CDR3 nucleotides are TGTGCCATACGGACTAGTCCCAACACAGATACGCAGTATTTT.

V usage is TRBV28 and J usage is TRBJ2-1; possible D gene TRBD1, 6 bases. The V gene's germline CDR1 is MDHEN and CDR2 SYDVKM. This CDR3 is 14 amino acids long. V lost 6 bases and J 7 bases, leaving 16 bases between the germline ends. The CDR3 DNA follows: TGTGCCAGCAGCCCGGGACACGTTATAAATGAGCAGTTCTTC. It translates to CASSPGHVINEQFF. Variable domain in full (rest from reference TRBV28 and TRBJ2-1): DVKVTQSSRYLVKRTGEKVFLECVQDMDHENMFWYRQDPGLGLRLIYFSYDVKMKEKGDIPEGYSVSREKKERFSLILESASTNQTSMYLCASSPGHVINEQFFGPGTRLTVL.

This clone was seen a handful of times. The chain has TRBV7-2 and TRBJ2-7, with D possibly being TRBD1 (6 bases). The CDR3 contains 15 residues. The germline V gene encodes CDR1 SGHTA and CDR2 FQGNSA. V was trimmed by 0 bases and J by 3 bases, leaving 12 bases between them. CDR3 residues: CASSLATGPNYEQYF. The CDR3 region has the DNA TGTGCCAGCAGCTTAGCCACAGGGCCTAACTACGAGCAGTACTTC.

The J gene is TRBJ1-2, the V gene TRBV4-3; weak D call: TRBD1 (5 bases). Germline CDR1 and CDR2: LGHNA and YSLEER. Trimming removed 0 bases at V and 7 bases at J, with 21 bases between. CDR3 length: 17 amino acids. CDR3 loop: CASSQEWGTPGTGGYTF. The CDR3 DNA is TGCGCCAGCAGCCAAGAGTGGGGGACTCCAGGAACGGGTGGCTACACCTTC.